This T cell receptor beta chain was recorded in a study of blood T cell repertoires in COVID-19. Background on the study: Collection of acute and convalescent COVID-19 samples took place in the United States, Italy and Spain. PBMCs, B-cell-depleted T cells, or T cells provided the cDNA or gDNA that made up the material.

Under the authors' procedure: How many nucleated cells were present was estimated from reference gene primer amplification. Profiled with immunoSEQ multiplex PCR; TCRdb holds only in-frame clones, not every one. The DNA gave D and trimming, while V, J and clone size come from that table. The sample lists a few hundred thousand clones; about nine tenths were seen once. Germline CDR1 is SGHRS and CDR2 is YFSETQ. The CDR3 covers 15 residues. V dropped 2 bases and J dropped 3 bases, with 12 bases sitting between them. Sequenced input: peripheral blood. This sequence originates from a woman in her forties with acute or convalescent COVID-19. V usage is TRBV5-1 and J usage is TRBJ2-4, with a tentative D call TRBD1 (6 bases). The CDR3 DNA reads TGCGCCAGCAGCTTACAGGCAGGGGTCAAAAACATTCAGTACTTC. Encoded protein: CASSLQAGVKNIQYF.